The clone carrying this TCR beta chain has more than one count but fewer than ten. Its antigen is unidentified. With 2 bases removed from V and 1 base from J, the gap between germline ends came to 12 bases. The CDR3 spans 15 residues. Germline values: CDR1 SGHRS, CDR2 YFSETQ. The source of the sample is a study of post-analysis software for immune sequencing data. TCR beta cDNA libraries included unique molecular identifiers. TCRdb independently ran MiXCR on the PCR reads; one entry per CDR3 protein. The table shows hundreds of thousands of distinct CDR3 sequences, with about 32% occurring only once. Whole-study findings and limits: Multiple sclerosis was associated with a significant reduction in normalized Chao1 diversity relative to controls. Several TRBV segments (TRBV5-6, TRBV5-1 and TRBV20-1 among them) occurred more frequently in patients than in controls.

The rearrangement uses TRBV5-1 and TRBJ2-5, with D possibly matching TRBD2 (6 bases). This clonotype originated in a girl between 5 and 17 years old with multiple sclerosis. Sequencing was carried out using blood. As DNA, the CDR3 is TGCGCCAGCAGCTTTACCTTAGCGGCCCAAGAGACCCAGTACTTC. Translating it yields CASSFTLAAQETQYF.